This T cell receptor (beta chain) appears in the sequencing data of a study of cytomegalovirus exposure and HLA in healthy donors (dated by TCRdb to about 2017). Study-wide context: According to an earlier analysis of 587 of the donors, 150 million to 200 million T cells yielded some 120 million unique TCR beta sequences and roughly 280 Gb of sequence data. Besides the first cohort of some 670 subjects, a separate validation cohort made up of over 100 different subjects was used. Using immunosequencing, the study profiled T cell repertoires from 500 to 800 subjects and related those repertoires to cytomegalovirus serostatus. Genome-wide SNP genotypes for about three fifths of the roughly 670 donors were used in a later genetic analysis, which treated that subset as a discovery cohort. All discovery cohort repertoires had been generated on a single sequencing platform. Donor age, sex, ethnicity and CMV serostatus were compiled together with the repertoire data. The study aimed to test whether signatures of past pathogen exposure could be identified by cataloging public T cell receptors. HLA typing covered class I and class II loci at four-digit resolution. Across about 370 genotyped donors of the cohort, an average of approximately 220,000 unique TCR beta nucleotide sequences per donor were sequenced, and around 19% of those sequences were non-productive. About 300 gigabases of sequencing data and roughly 90 million unique TCR sequences were included in an early release covering under 650 HLA-typed donors. Rather than drawing on any new phenotypic data, the later analysis identified candidate immune exposures from TCR beta sequences and the way those sequences occurred across donors. To predict cytomegalovirus infection status, the study combined high-throughput TCR immunosequencing, statistical association of individual TCRs with disease status, and machine learning. Typing coverage varied by locus: roughly 620-630 donors for A, B, C, DRB1 and DQB1; 500 to 550 for DQA1; more than 600 for DPA1; more than 450 for DPB1. An earlier analysis of several hundred of the donors used high-throughput TCR beta sequencing to judge whether each TCR beta V gene segment behaved as functional or pseudogenic. To study patterns of TCR occurrence, a later analysis re-analyzed previously published TCR beta repertoires from around 670 donors and added high-resolution HLA genotyping. Of the roughly 430 genotyped donors, roughly 85% fell in the genetic ancestry cluster associated with self-reported Caucasian donors. Roughly five DR-DQ haplotypes were treated as single units for association and clustering because of strong linkage in the cohort. Broader findings and caveats from the paper: A later analysis reported that several top co-occurrence clusters appeared linked to parvovirus B19, influenza, CMV and Epstein-Barr virus. In an earlier analysis of over 550 of the donors, most TCR beta V segments were observed in productive rearrangements about 87% or about 30% of the time, broadly matching IMGT annotations. Compared with equally common non-associated chains, HLA-associated TCR beta chains in a later analysis were more clonally expanded and had lower generation probabilities. Across donors, most TCR sequences were observed very rarely, whereas some public TCRs were present in many individuals. According to a later analysis, most CMV-associated TCR beta chains appeared to be HLA-restricted, and the HLA associations seemed to be driven largely by CMV exposure. The earlier analysis of some 540 of the donors excluded some 15 rarely observed V segments, including chromosome 9 orphons, because counts were too low. Specific HLA alleles were associated with about 17,000 TCR beta sequences at a false discovery rate of 0.05 in a later analysis. The authors suggested that the approach could potentially be extended to other disease states and immunological phenotypes. In this cohort, only TCR beta chains were sequenced, and detectable features were limited by the absence of alpha or paired-chain data. For the cohort, immune exposure information was limited to CMV serostatus. A total of 150 or so TCR beta chains were listed by the study as associated with cytomegalovirus. According to a later analysis, TCR association rates differed among HLA loci, with DRB1 alleles showing the most associated TCRs and HLA-C alleles showing the fewest. The 87-base-pair reads could not distinguish some IMGT-functional V segments, including TRBV6-2 and TRBV6-3, so those segments were excluded. In vitro tests confirmed that a few of the cytomegalovirus-associated TCR beta chains recognize cytomegalovirus antigens. The classifier was reported to diagnose cytomegalovirus status with high specificity and sensitivity in both the original and validation cohorts. When HLA alleles, especially DR and DQ, strongly co-occurred, attributing TCR associations to individual alleles was difficult. Correlated functional status among segregating V segments might reflect linkage disequilibrium, but an unknown experimental factor could not be ruled out. In a later genetic analysis, a missense DCLRE1C variant was associated with V-gene and J-gene trimming of TCR beta chains, and the association was replicated in an independent cohort. A later genetic analysis reported fewer N-insertions in productive TCRs among donors in an Asian-associated ancestry cluster than the roughly 690-donor mean. Roughly uniform sequencing depth across donors was assumed in presence/absence analyses, although this assumption may not hold. A cluster of highly shared sequence variants was judged likely to be a technical artifact of the sequencing pipeline. A further reported finding was that TCR beta sequences accurately predicted the HLA-A and HLA-B alleles for most subjects in the first cohort. Because HLA typing was missing for some donors at each locus, association tests included only the typed subset.

In the case of this clone: Its target antigen remains unknown. No base-level quality is on record; no much larger clone is a single base apart.

The cohort comprised around 700 healthy bone marrow donors. All cohort members were sampled while nominally healthy, although unrecorded immune exposures were likely present. CMV serostatus was positive for more than 250 and negative for about half of the roughly 700 cohort members, and was not recorded for this donor. Every donor gave a peripheral blood sample, and the peripheral blood mononuclear cells from that sample were used for TCR beta sequencing. The Qiagen DNeasy Blood Extraction Kit was used to extract genomic DNA from the blood cell samples. Library creation used the immunoSEQ multiplex PCR assay. For the multiplex PCR, a mixture combining 60 forward primers for TCR Vbeta segments and 13 reverse primers for TCR Jbeta segments was used. The CDR3 region of rearranged TCR beta genes was amplified from genomic DNA by a multiplex PCR assay. Amplified TCR beta libraries were sequenced as 87-base-pair reads on the Illumina HiSeq System. On the authors' methods: A later analysis counted about 80 million unique TCR beta chains across the 550 to 750 repertoires, and 10 million to 11 million of these chains were shared by at least two donors. Raw reads were error-corrected and collapsed into unique sequences with a nearest-neighbor algorithm that merged closely related sequences to remove PCR and sequencing errors. CDR3 sequences were aligned to IMGT reference sequences to assign V, D and J gene segments. For a sequence to be retained, a match of at least six nucleotides was required to both a V gene segment and a J gene segment. A rearrangement counted as productive if the CDR3 had no stop codons and remained in frame with V and J, and every other rearrangement counted as non-productive. CDR3 was defined by IMGT convention, running from the second conserved V-encoded cysteine to the conserved J-encoded phenylalanine. In an earlier analysis of roughly 610 of the donors, sequences lacking an unambiguous match to a single V gene segment were excluded. In an earlier analysis of several hundred of the donors, V segments were called functional above 56.7% productive rearrangements and were called segregating when the between-donor standard deviation exceeded 5%. To diagnose cytomegalovirus status from the catalog of TCR beta chain sequences, a statistical classification framework was built. V and J gene assignment, in a later analysis, came from comparing TCR nucleotide sequences with IMGT/GENE-DB human TR gene sequences. In a later analysis, CDR3 sequences and most-parsimonious VDJ recombination scenarios were assigned using the TCRdist pipeline. In a later analysis, every TCR beta chain was defined by the combination of its CDR3 amino acid sequence and its V-gene family, and reads without a unique V-gene family were dropped. As a way to deal with suspected cross-contamination and a sequencing artifact, a later analysis dropped approximately 570 nucleotide sequences that were highly shared and had low generation probability. For each public chain, a later analysis derived a clonal expansion index from normalized ranks of inferred template counts within each repertoire. A later analysis computed generation probabilities with a VDJ recombination model fitted to out-of-frame rearrangements, and checked the results against IGoR. Hypergeometric tests were used in a later analysis to score TCR-TCR, TCR-HLA and TCR-CMV co-occurrence, with a repertoire-size bias correction applied to the TCR pairs. To estimate false discovery rates, a later analysis permuted the HLA or CMV assignments 20 times. In a later analysis, co-occurring TCRs were grouped with DBSCAN, and TCRdist sequence similarity was added when clustering was performed within HLA-allele-positive subsets. Co-occurrence clustering excluded repertoires with fewer than 30,000 or more than 120,000 public chains, plus five with anomalous nucleotide sharing. Drawn from immuneACCESS, this table holds only the in-frame rearrangements with V and J called that TCRdb kept. Clones are partly lost; checked studies trace under half to an unresolved V gene and leave the rest unexplained. The V and J calls and clone size are taken from that table; D and trimming were inferred from the DNA. In all, the sample holds approximately 100,000 clones, and about 70% of those were seen once. The top ten constitute about 2% of the sample.

Including cysteine and phenylalanine, the CDR3 has 13 amino acids. Kept here is only the CDR3 DNA, which spans 39 bases and is read in frame from base 1. V is shortened by 5 bases, J by 3 bases, and the region joining them spans 10 bases. The germline V gene specifies SGHAT as CDR1 and FQNNGV as CDR2. The chain is made from TRBV11-2 and TRBJ1-1; the D gene cannot be named for sure. The sample was PBMCs. This sequence originates from a human donor in good health. The encoded CDR3 is CASSRGGYTEAFF. Read as DNA, the sequence is TGTGCCAGCAGCCGAGGAGGGTACACTGAAGCTTTCTTT.